The 15 T cell receptor beta chains in this list originate from one sample, sequenced in a study of early T cells in non-severe SARS-CoV-2 infection. A single record per CDR3 protein comes from TCRdb applying MiXCR to the 5' RACE reads. This sample carries 90,000 to 120,000 distinct CDR3 sequences, around 10% of them seen once, and the ten largest clones take around 3%. Sequenced sample: whole blood. All receptors derive from an adult who was a healthcare worker with PCR-confirmed SARS-CoV-2 infection or an uninfected control (not recorded which).

The chain employs TRBV24-1 and TRBJ1-4, with no clear D. The CDR3 covers 16 residues. Trimming shortened V by 4 bases and J by 8 bases, and 19 bases separated the two germline ends. CDR1 and CDR2 (germline): KGHDR, SFDVKD. The CDR3 DNA is TGTGCCACCAGTGACCCCAACAGCCCGACACAAGAAAAACTGTTTTTT. Residues: CATSDPNSPTQEKLFF.

This clonotype was detected only a few times. Germline and junction disagree at one end, which may indicate a read error. This chain links TRBV11-3 with TRBJ1-1; TRBD1 agrees at 7 bases. Germline values: CDR1 SGHNT, CDR2 YENEEA. The CDR3 is 15 amino acids. The CDR3 region has the DNA TGTGCCAGCAGCTTCCGGGGACAGAGGAACACCGAAGCTTTCTTT. This encodes CASSFRGQRNTEAFF.

This clonotype has only a few counts. J is TRBJ2-1 and V is TRBV7-9; 8 nucleotides line up with TRBD2. Germline assignment: CDR1 SEHNR and CDR2 FQNEAQ (reference sequence). This CDR3 has 17 residues. After removal of 1 base from V and 4 bases from J, the junction contained 9 bases not matched to a gene. DNA for the CDR3: TGTGCCAGCAGCTTAGGCCCCCCTAGCGGGTTATACAATGAGCAGTTCTTC. Amino acids: CASSLGPPSGLYNEQFF.

This clonotype was seen at least ten times. The rearrangement joins TRBV15 to TRBJ1-5, with a possible D match to TRBD1 (6 bases). The CDR3 is made up of 16 amino acids. In germline, CDR1 is LNHNV, CDR2 YYDKDF (reference sequence). V lost 3 bases to trimming and J lost 1 base, with 13 bases between them. In nucleotides, the CDR3 is TGTGCCACCAGCAGTAGGGGGGACATGAGCAATCAGCCCCAGCATTTT. This codes for CATSSRGDMSNQPQHF.

This clonotype was seen ten or more times. This chain links TRBV7-3 with TRBJ2-7; TRBD1 matches at 11 bases. The trim removed 5 bases at V and 6 bases at J, leaving 3 bases unmatched. The length of the CDR3 is 13 residues. From germline, CDR1 is SGHTA and CDR2 FQGTGA. CDR3 coding DNA: TGTGCCAGCAGCCCCGGGACAGGGGGCGAGCAGTACTTC. Translated: CASSPGTGGEQYF.

This clonotype was counted at least ten times. V usage is TRBV5-1 and J usage is TRBJ2-3, with no clear D. The CDR3 is made up of 12 amino acids. Germline V gene lookup returns CDR1 SGHRS and CDR2 YFSETQ. Trimming removed 2 bases from V and 5 bases from J, with 6 bases in between. The chain's CDR3 is CASSLKGDTQYF. The DNA of the CDR3 is TGCGCCAGCAGCTTAAAAGGAGATACGCAGTATTTT.

This clonotype has just a few counts. The chain couples TRBV15 to TRBJ2-2; TRBD2 might be the D (7 bases). The CDR3 consists of 13 residues. Germline CDR1 LNHNV, CDR2 YYDKDF (reference sequence). Trimming pared 8 bases from V and 6 bases from J, leaving 13 bases between. CDR3 protein: CATGGLAAGELFF. CDR3 coding DNA: TGTGCCACCGGGGGGCTAGCGGCCGGGGAGCTGTTTTTT. The complete variable domain, with remaining parts taken from reference TRBV15 and TRBJ2-2, reads DAMVIQNPRYQVTQFGKPVTLSCSQTLNHNVMYWYQQKSSQAPKLLFHYYDKDFNNEADTPDNFQSRRPNTSFCFLDIRSPGLGDTAMYLCATGGLAAGELFFGEGSRLTVL.

The chain has TRBV7-9 and TRBJ2-1; TRBD2 aligns across 10 bases. The J segment lost 9 bases and the V segment lost 3 bases, leaving 5 bases of the junction unmatched. This CDR3 is 14 amino acids long. Germline V CDR1 and CDR2: SEHNR, FQNEAQ (reference sequence). In nucleotides, the CDR3 is TGTGCCAGCAGCTTCCCGCTAGCGGGAGTTGAGCAGTTCTTC. Translating gives CASSFPLAGVEQFF.

This clonotype has more than one count but fewer than ten. The gene calls are TRBV20-1 and TRBJ1-2; the D gene is possibly TRBD1 (5 bases). The V gene lost 0 bases and the J gene lost 4 bases, with 18 bases spanning the gap. Germline V gene sequence: CDR1 DFQATT, CDR2 SNEGSKA (reference sequence). This CDR3 is 16 amino acids long. CDR3 nucleotides: TGCAGTGCTAGAGACCCGAACCGGGACCCAACCTATGGCTACACCTTC. It encodes CSARDPNRDPTYGYTF.

This clonotype was observed a handful of times. The chain has TRBV24-1 and TRBJ1-5; D possibly corresponds to TRBD1 (6 bases). This CDR3 is 15 amino acids long. The V end was cut by 2 bases, the J end by 3 bases, with 10 bases between. The germline gives CDR1 KGHDR, CDR2 SFDVKD. The CDR3 nucleotides read TGTGCCACCAGTGATTCCAGGGACACCAATCAGCCCCAGCATTTT. The encoded protein is CATSDSRDTNQPQHF.

The chain recombines TRBV6-2 or TRBV6-3 with TRBJ1-1; no definite D call. The germline V gene has CDR1 MNHEY and CDR2 SVGEGT. This CDR3 spans 13 amino acids. V was clipped by 4 bases and J by 1 base, with 7 bases between them. The DNA of the CDR3 is TGTGCCAGCAGTTCGTACTCGAACACTGAAGCTTTCTTT. It translates to CASSSYSNTEAFF.

This clonotype was counted many times. The CDR3 coding sequence is TGTGCCAGCAGCTTACAGGGCCCGAACACTGAAGCTTTCTTT. Protein: CASSLQGPNTEAFF. The chain carries TRBV5-4 and TRBJ1-1; D might be TRBD1 (6 bases). Germline-derived CDR1 and CDR2 are SGHNT and YYREEE (reference sequence). The V and J ends lost 2 bases and 1 base respectively, with 9 bases between them. This CDR3 is built from 14 residues.

There are many counts of this clonotype. This chain connects TRBV28 to TRBJ1-1; D is undetermined. The ends were cut back, 0 bases at V and 1 base at J, with 9 bases in the middle. The CDR3 length is 15 residues. The germline V gene encodes CDR1 MDHEN and CDR2 SYDVKM. In DNA, the CDR3 is TGTGCCAGCAGTTTATGGAGGGCCGAGAACACTGAAGCTTTCTTT. Its translation: CASSLWRAENTEAFF.

This chain joins TRBV11-2 and TRBJ2-7, with TRBD2 identical over 10 bases. This CDR3 is built from 16 residues. Looked up from germline, CDR1 is SGHAT and CDR2 is FQNNGV. Unmatched junction bases numbered 5, after V lost 1 base and J lost 2 bases. CDR3 region: CASSLGIGLAAYEQYF. The CDR3 nucleotides are TGTGCCAGCAGCTTAGGAATAGGACTAGCGGCCTACGAGCAGTACTTC.

The rearrangement uses TRBV28 and TRBJ2-7; D is perhaps TRBD2 (5 bases). The V gene's germline CDR1 is MDHEN and CDR2 SYDVKM. Deletions cut 10 bases from V and 3 bases from J, with 13 bases between. The CDR3 is 12 amino acids. In nucleotides, the CDR3 is TGTGCCACCTCGAGGGAACTCTACGAGCAGTACTTC. Its protein product is CATSRELYEQYF.